Listed below are T cell receptor beta chains from one sample, sequenced in a study of blood T cell repertoires in COVID-19. Sequenced by immunoSEQ multiplex PCR; TCRdb stores in-frame clones only, minus some. The sample has about 220,000 clones; around 83% are singletons. The sequencing input was peripheral blood. The origin of the receptors is a woman aged 50 to 60 with acute or convalescent COVID-19. CDR3s include the opening cysteine and the closing phenylalanine or tryptophan. The order of the fields is V gene, clone size, D gene, J gene, CDR3 DNA, CDR3 protein. A D gene is named only where the DNA matches it firmly. Expanded clones are given a class, and other clones once, few, many or no size at all.

>TRBV11-2|NA|NA|TRBJ2-3
TGTGCCAGCAGCTTAGGCGATTTCCAAGATACGCAGTATTTT
CASSLGDFQDTQYF
>TRBV4-2|many|NA|TRBJ1-6
TGTGCCAGCACCCAGGACAGTACCCGTAATTCACCCCTCCACTTT
CASTQDSTRNSPLHF
>TRBV7-2|NA|NA|TRBJ2-7
TGTGCCAGCAGCTTAGTGGATGGTGGCGGGACCCCCTACGAGCAGTACTTC
CASSLVDGGGTPYEQYF
>TRBV19|once|TRBD1|TRBJ1-4
TGTGCCAGTAGTATTCTCGACCCAGGGGGGACTAATGAAAAACTGTTTTTT
CASSILDPGGTNEKLFF
>TRBV7-9|few|TRBD1|TRBJ2-3
TGTGCCAGCAGCCTGAAACAGGGGCCTAGCACAGATACGCAGTATTTT
CASSLKQGPSTDTQYF
>TRBV5-6|NA|NA|TRBJ2-7
TGTGCCAGCAGCCGTCCTCTGGGCGAATCCGAGCAGTACTTC
CASSRPLGESEQYF
>TRBV3-1/TRBV3-2|NA|NA|TRBJ1-6
TGTGCCAGCAGCCTATCTGGGGGGACGGATTCACCCCTCCACTTT
CASSLSGGTDSPLHF
>TRBV5-6|NA|TRBD1|TRBJ2-1
TGTGCCAGCAGCTGGGACAGGGGGCCCTCAGTATTCCAGTTCTTC
CASSWDRGPSVFQFF
>TRBV11-2|NA|NA|TRBJ2-2
TGTGCCAGCAGCTTAGAGTGGCAGGGCGCCGGGGAGCTGTTTTTT
CASSLEWQGAGELFF
>TRBV18|NA|TRBD2|TRBJ2-1
TGTGCCAGCTCACCAGAAGCTAGCGGGAGGGGCCATAATGAGCAGTTCTTC
CASSPEASGRGHNEQFF
>TRBV30|NA|NA|TRBJ2-7
TGTGCCTGGAGTGCGCCGGGACTTACCTACGAGCAGTACTTC
CAWSAPGLTYEQYF
>TRBV19|NA|NA|TRBJ2-5
TGTGCCAGTAGTATACTGGACAGAAACCAAGAGACCCAGTACTTC
CASSILDRNQETQYF
>TRBV2|NA|NA|TRBJ1-4
TGTGCCAATGGGCTAGGGGGAGATAATGAAAAACTGTTTTTT
CANGLGGDNEKLFF
>TRBV27|NA|NA|TRBJ2-7
TGTGCCAGCAGTTTAGCGGCAAACTACGAGCAGTACTTC
CASSLAANYEQYF
>TRBV19|once|NA|TRBJ1-5
TGTGCCAGTAATGGACAGCTCAGCAATCAGCCCCAGCATTTT
CASNGQLSNQPQHF
>TRBV5-1|NA|NA|TRBJ2-7
TGCGCCAGCAGCTTCCAGACAGGATACTACGAGCAGTACTTC
CASSFQTGYYEQYF
>TRBV5-6|few|TRBD2|TRBJ2-3
TGTGCCAGCAGCCGGGGACTAGCGGGAGGCCTGCCTAGCACAGATACGCAGTATTTT
CASSRGLAGGLPSTDTQYF
>TRBV12-5|NA|TRBD2|TRBJ2-7
TGTGCTAGTGGGTTAGCGGGTTCCTACGAGCAGTACTTC
CASGLAGSYEQYF
>TRBV11-2|NA|NA|TRBJ2-2
TGTGCCAGCAGCCCGACCGGACTCGCGAACACCGGGGAGCTGTTTTTT
CASSPTGLANTGELFF
>TRBV14|NA|TRBD2|TRBJ2-2
TGTGCCAGCAGCCAAGTACTAGCGGGCGACTTTCTAACCGGGGAGCTGTTTTTT
CASSQVLAGDFLTGELFF
>TRBV11-2|NA|NA|TRBJ2-2
TGTGCCAGCAGCTTAGATAGGACTTCGAACACCGGGGAGCTGTTTTTT
CASSLDRTSNTGELFF
>TRBV16|once|NA|TRBJ2-3
TGTGCCAGCAGCCAGCCGGACAGAGGCACAGATACGCAGTATTTT
CASSQPDRGTDTQYF
>TRBV28|NA|TRBD1|TRBJ1-2
TGTGCCAGCAGGTCGCCAGGGGGCGCCTATGGCTACACCTTC
CASRSPGGAYGYTF
>TRBV2|NA|NA|TRBJ2-5
TGTGCCAGCAGCAGACACATACAAGAGACCCAGTACTTC
CASSRHIQETQYF
>TRBV19|NA|NA|TRBJ2-2
TGTGCCAGTAGTATAGGCGAATGGGGGGACACCGGGGAGCTGTTTTTT
CASSIGEWGDTGELFF
>TRBV11-2|few|NA|TRBJ2-5
TGTGCCAGCAGCTTAAGTGGAGCGTACCAAGAGACCCAGTACTTC
CASSLSGAYQETQYF
>TRBV4-1|NA|TRBD1|TRBJ1-1
TGCGCCAGCAGCCAAGGGTGGGACAGGAAGAACACTGAAGCTTTCTTT
CASSQGWDRKNTEAFF
>TRBV9|once|TRBD2|TRBJ2-2
TGTGCCAGCAGCGCCCTGACTAGCGGGAGGAGTTTGGGCCCCGGGGAGCTGTTTTTT
CASSALTSGRSLGPGELFF
>TRBV4-1|NA|NA|TRBJ2-3
TGCGCCAGCAGCCAAGAATCAAGAGCCACAGATACGCAGTATTTT
CASSQESRATDTQYF
>TRBV2|NA|NA|TRBJ2-3
TGTGCCAGCACCCTGAGGCGGAGCACAGATACGCAGTATTTT
CASTLRRSTDTQYF
>TRBV11-2|NA|NA|TRBJ2-3
TGTGCCAGCAGCTTTTCTAGCACAGATACGCAGTATTTT
CASSFSSTDTQYF
>TRBV6-5|NA|NA|TRBJ1-5
TGTGCCAGCAGTTACCCCGATCAGCCCCAGCATTTT
CASSYPDQPQHF
>TRBV24-1|NA|TRBD1|TRBJ1-1
TGTGCCACCAGTGATCATAACAGGGGGCCCACTGAAGCTTTCTTT
CATSDHNRGPTEAFF
>TRBV15|NA|NA|TRBJ2-3
TGTGCCACCAGCAGAGCTTATTCAGATACGCAGTATTTT
CATSRAYSDTQYF
>TRBV30|NA|NA|TRBJ1-2
TGTGCCTCCGGACATTCCGATGGCTACACCTTC
CASGHSDGYTF
>TRBV30|NA|NA|TRBJ2-7
TGTGCCTGGAGTGTAGGAGACTCCTACGAGCAGTACTTC
CAWSVGDSYEQYF
>TRBV27|once|TRBD1|TRBJ2-7
TGTGCCAGCAGTTGGACACCCGGGACAGGCGGACGGTTATACGAGCAGTACTTC
CASSWTPGTGGRLYEQYF
>TRBV19|NA|TRBD1|TRBJ2-7
TGTGCCAGTAGTTTCCGAATACAAGGGGGCTTATACGAGCAGTACTTC
CASSFRIQGGLYEQYF
>TRBV18|NA|TRBD1|TRBJ1-1
TGTGCCAGCTCACCGAGGGGGCGCCAGGACACTGAAGCTTTCTTT
CASSPRGRQDTEAFF
>TRBV3-1/TRBV3-2|NA|TRBD1|TRBJ2-2
TGTGCCAGCAGCCGAGGGACAGGGGGAGTCGGGGAGCTGTTTTTT
CASSRGTGGVGELFF
>TRBV27|NA|TRBD2|TRBJ2-7
TGTGCCAGCAGTTTAACTAGCGGGAGTCTGGCCTACGAGCAGTACTTC
CASSLTSGSLAYEQYF
>TRBV24-1|NA|TRBD2|TRBJ2-7
TGTGCCACCATCGGGGCTAGCGGGGCCTACGAGCAGTACTTC
CATIGASGAYEQYF
>TRBV2|NA|NA|TRBJ2-1
TGTGCCAGCAGTGGCCTGAGGCATGAGCAGTTCTTC
CASSGLRHEQFF
>TRBV3-1/TRBV3-2|NA|TRBD1|TRBJ1-3
TGTGCCAGCAGCCCTGGACAGGGAACCCCTGGAAACACCATATATTTT
CASSPGQGTPGNTIYF
>TRBV5-1|NA|TRBD1|TRBJ2-7
TGCGCCAGCAGCTCCGGACAGGGAGTCCACGAGCAGTACTTC
CASSSGQGVHEQYF
>TRBV2|NA|NA|TRBJ2-7
TGTGCCAGCAAGGGTCTAGCTACGGGCGAGCAGTACTTC
CASKGLATGEQYF
>TRBV25-1|NA|NA|TRBJ2-1
TGTGCCAGCAGTGATTCGGACTGGACGGGGGCCTACAATGAGCAGTTCTTC
CASSDSDWTGAYNEQFF
>TRBV7-9|NA|TRBD2|TRBJ2-7
TGTGCCAGCGGGGCTAGCGGGAGGTACGAGCAGTACTTC
CASGASGRYEQYF